Below, one TCR beta chain is given with its context. No fewer than 6 million PBMCs went into each sample. A J-beta primer mix and a sample-barcoded 5' primer were used in a second PCR of about 7 to 11 cycles. In TCRdb, the 5' RACE reads were re-called with MiXCR into one record per CDR3 protein. Of around 1,700,000 distinct CDR3 sequences in the sample, 28% were seen once. Germline V gene data show CDR1 as MNHEY and CDR2 as SMNVEV (reference sequence). The V and J ends lost 3 bases and 5 bases respectively, with 10 bases between them. The CDR3 loop spans 13 amino acids. The sample comes from a study of blood T cells in healthy people across ages.

This clonotype was obtained from a woman aged 25 to 39 in good health. This chain links TRBV27 with TRBJ2-5; no reliable D call. Sequencing was performed on blood. CDR3 sequence: CASSFLDTETQYF. The CDR3 DNA reads TGTGCCAGCAGTTTCCTGGATACGGAGACCCAGTACTTC.